This is a list of T cell receptor beta chains from one sample in a study of STAT5B mutations in CD4+ large granular lymphocyte leukemia. The data were produced by immunoSEQ multiplex PCR, yet TCRdb's version contains in-frame clones alone and is incomplete. The sample includes 20,000 to 25,000 clones, less than 80% seen only once; the top ten take almost 0.65%. The specimen sequenced was CD4+ T cells from blood buffy coats. All receptors come from a human donor in good health. Each CDR3 is given with its conserved first and last residue. Fields, in order: clone size, J gene, V gene, CDR3 protein. Only some rows state a clone size, as once, few, many or a class for expanded clones.

>-|TRBJ1-5|TRBV19
CASTVGQGNSNQPQHF
>-|TRBJ1-5|TRBV4-1
CASSQEEYNQPQHF
>-|TRBJ2-7|TRBV6-5
CASSSPGQSMQYF
>-|TRBJ1-2|TRBV18
CASSPFGQQANYGYTF
>few|TRBJ2-5|TRBV7-2
CASSLGVSRGPQETQYF
>-|TRBJ2-1|TRBV4-1
CASSQPLLRGGFYEQFF
>few|TRBJ1-4|TRBV19
CASSIAPGTENEKLFF
>-|TRBJ1-5|TRBV7-7
CASSLARGHYSNQPQHF
>-|TRBJ1-2|TRBV20-1
CSASLFYGYTF
>few|TRBJ1-5|TRBV11-1
CASSLARNQPQHF
>-|TRBJ2-3|TRBV6-1
CASSEVAGIGPDTQYF
>-|TRBJ1-2|TRBV10-3
CAICEDPFLANYGYTF
>-|TRBJ1-1|TRBV6-6
CASSPWSDTEAFF
>once|TRBJ2-3|TRBV7-3
CASSLGLAGGPADTQYF
>-|TRBJ1-1|TRBV10-3
CAIRGTFEAFF
>-|TRBJ2-1|TRBV5-1
CASSLGGAVKNEQFF
>-|TRBJ1-4|TRBV15
CATSRLKEKLFF
>-|TRBJ1-2|TRBV28
CASSFRTVMNYGYTF
>-|TRBJ1-2|TRBV14
CASSQYDYGYTF
>-|TRBJ2-7|TRBV27
CASTTYPGYEQYF
>-|TRBJ2-5|TRBV7-2
CASSLGLRPSETQYF
>few|TRBJ1-1|TRBV2
CASSVGGLNTEAFF
>few|TRBJ1-4|TRBV9
CASSPDGQGLNEKLFF
>-|TRBJ1-2|TRBV7-2
CASSFTGGARFGYTF
>-|TRBJ1-2|TRBV7-2
CASSDSWTARGGYTF
>-|TRBJ1-3|TRBV7-8
CASSLERQRSGNTIYF
>-|TRBJ2-1|TRBV27
CASSRNLGTYNEQFF
>-|TRBJ2-7|TRBV7-2
CASSLNGGATYEQYF
>-|TRBJ1-2|TRBV6-6
CASSYDTNYGYTF
>-|TRBJ2-2|TRBV10-3
CAIGDRGNTGELFF